These T cell receptor beta chains were read from a single sample in a study of blood T cell repertoires in COVID-19. Some clones are missing from TCRdb's copy, which holds only in-frame ones; the method was immunoSEQ multiplex PCR. There are 150,000 to 200,000 clones in the sample; around 82% occur only once, and roughly a sixth lies in the top ten. Sequenced material: PBMCs or T cells enriched from blood (not recorded which). Receptors were obtained from a woman aged 45-60 years with acute COVID-19. CDR3s include the opening cysteine and the closing phenylalanine or tryptophan. A D gene is named only where the DNA matches it firmly. The size entry is marked missing in some rows and otherwise reads once, few, many or a size class.

.,TRBV7-3,TRBJ2-3,.,TGTGCCAGCAGCCCCACCTCCCAGCGCGGGGATACGCAGTATTTT,CASSPTSQRGDTQYF
TRBD1,TRBV6-5,TRBJ1-3,.,TGTGCCAGCAGACAACCAGGGGGCGCTGGAAACACCATATATTTT,CASRQPGGAGNTIYF
.,TRBV12-3/TRBV12-4,TRBJ1-4,.,TGTGCCAGCAGTGCCCCCGGGACAGAAAAACTGTTTTTT,CASSAPGTEKLFF
TRBD1,TRBV6-5,TRBJ1-2,.,TGTGCCAGCAGACAGGGGGCTAACGGCGGCTATGGCTACACCTTC,CASRQGANGGYGYTF
.,TRBV6-5,TRBJ1-5,.,TGTGCCAGCCATCTCCTAGGGGGATCGAATCAGCCCCAGCATTTT,CASHLLGGSNQPQHF
TRBD1,TRBV2,TRBJ1-5,few,TGTGCCAGCAGCCCCAGGGGGTGGGGCGATCAGCCCCAGCATTTT,CASSPRGWGDQPQHF
.,TRBV7-2,TRBJ2-5,.,TGTGCCAGCAGCTTGACGGTTGGCACCCCTTCGGGAGCCCAGTACTTC,CASSLTVGTPSGAQYF
.,TRBV11-2,TRBJ1-4,.,TGTGCCAGCACCCGGAAGGGGACTTTC,CASTRKGTF
.,TRBV19,TRBJ2-2,.,TGTGCCACCTCTTCCGGTACGGAGTCCGGGGAGCTGTTTTTT,CATSSGTESGELFF
.,TRBV12-5,TRBJ1-1,once,TGTGCTAGTGCCATACCGAGGGAGATGAACACTGAAGCTTTCTTT,CASAIPREMNTEAFF
TRBD1,TRBV5-1,TRBJ1-2,.,TGCGCCAGCAGCCTCTACCAGGGGGCTGTCTATGGCTACACCTTC,CASSLYQGAVYGYTF
.,TRBV11-2,TRBJ1-5,few,TGTGCCAGCAGCCTGGGGGGGGACAATCAGCCCCAGCATTTT,CASSLGGDNQPQHF
.,TRBV9,TRBJ1-4,.,TGTGCCAGCAGCGCCTACAGCAACCTTAATGAAAAACTGTTTTTT,CASSAYSNLNEKLFF
.,TRBV24-1,TRBJ2-5,.,TGTGCCACCAGTGATGGGCCGGAGAGGGACTTC,CATSDGPERDF
.,TRBV9,TRBJ2-1,.,TGTGCCAGCAGCGTCAGGGGCGACGTCAATGAGCAGTTCTTC,CASSVRGDVNEQFF
.,TRBV14,TRBJ1-6,few,TGTGCCAGCAGCCAAGAATTCTCCGGTTCACCCCTCCACTTT,CASSQEFSGSPLHF
.,TRBV21-1,TRBJ1-1,.,TGTGCCAGCAGCAAAGGACAGGGAAGTACTGAAGCTTTCTTT,CASSKGQGSTEAFF
TRBD2,TRBV7-2,TRBJ2-3,.,TGTGCCAGCAGCTTATGGACTAGCCCCCGGGATACGCAGTATTTT,CASSLWTSPRDTQYF
.,TRBV18,TRBJ1-1,few,TGTGCCAGCTCACCCGACAGGTTGAACACTGAAGCTTTCTTT,CASSPDRLNTEAFF
TRBD1,TRBV24-1,TRBJ1-2,.,TGTGCCACCAGTGATTCCAGGGGACAGATCTATGGCTACACCTTC,CATSDSRGQIYGYTF
.,TRBV10-3,TRBJ2-3,.,TGTGCCATACGGTCTAGCGACCCCACAGATACGCAGTATTTT,CAIRSSDPTDTQYF
.,TRBV10-1,TRBJ1-2,.,TGCGCCAGCAGTGAGTCGAAGGGGCCCAACTATGGCTACACCTTC,CASSESKGPNYGYTF
TRBD2,TRBV19,TRBJ2-1,.,TGTGCCAGTACCTCCTTCTTCGGGGGTAGCGGGGGGAGGAACAATGAGCAGTTCTTC,CASTSFFGGSGGRNNEQFF
TRBD2,TRBV27,TRBJ2-3,.,TGTGCCAGCAGGGAGCGGGGGGGCCTGGATACGCAGTATTTT,CASRERGGLDTQYF
TRBD2,TRBV5-4,TRBJ2-2,.,TGTGCCAGCAGCTTAACTAGCGGGGCCACCGGGGAGCTGTTTTTT,CASSLTSGATGELFF
TRBD1,TRBV2,TRBJ1-1,.,TGTGCCAGCAGTGATTCAGGGGGCTTGAACACTGAAGCTTTCTTT,CASSDSGGLNTEAFF
.,TRBV28,TRBJ1-5,.,TGTGCCAGCCGGCGCGCGGCGGGTAGCAATCAGCCCCAGCATTTT,CASRRAAGSNQPQHF
.,TRBV11-3,TRBJ2-1,.,TGTGCCAGCAGCTTAATGAGCTCCTACAATGAGCAGTTCTTC,CASSLMSSYNEQFF
TRBD1,TRBV2,TRBJ2-5,.,TGTGCCAGCAAACCGGGACAGGCTCAAGAGACCCAGTACTTC,CASKPGQAQETQYF
TRBD2,TRBV3-1/TRBV3-2,TRBJ2-1,.,TGTGCCAGCAGCCAAGATCCGACTAGCGGGCCTCACAATGAGCAGTTCTTC,CASSQDPTSGPHNEQFF
TRBD2,TRBV4-2,TRBJ2-5,.,TGTGCCAGCAGCCAGGGGACTAGCGGGGGGGCCCCAGAGACCCAGTACTTC,CASSQGTSGGAPETQYF
.,TRBV2,TRBJ2-4,many,TGTGCCAGCAGTGAAGCGCGGGCCAAAAACATTCAGTACTTC,CASSEARAKNIQYF
.,TRBV5-1,TRBJ2-3,.,TGCGCCAGCAGCTCGACAGGATATAGCACAGATACGCAGTATTTT,CASSSTGYSTDTQYF
TRBD2,TRBV4-2,TRBJ2-1,few,TGTGCCAGCAGCCAAGATAACGCCGAGAGCGGGGGCCATCTCGATGAGCAGTTCTTC,CASSQDNAESGGHLDEQFF
TRBD1,TRBV4-1,TRBJ1-1,.,TGCGCCAGCAGCCAAGAGGACAGGGTGAACACTGAAGCTTTCTTT,CASSQEDRVNTEAFF
.,TRBV7-9,TRBJ2-5,.,TGTGCCAGCAGCTTAGACTTCTCTGGGACCCAGTACTTC,CASSLDFSGTQYF
.,TRBV9,TRBJ1-6,many,TGTGCCAGCAGCGTAGAGGCGGCGAGCTCCTATAATTCACCCCTCCACTTT,CASSVEAASSYNSPLHF
.,TRBV7-6,TRBJ2-3,.,TGTGCCAGCAGCTACCGGGCCCAGGGGACAGATACGCAGTATTTT,CASSYRAQGTDTQYF
TRBD2,TRBV6-4,TRBJ2-6,few,TGTGCCAGCAGTGACGGGACTAGCGGGGGTTCTGGGGCCAACGTCCTGACTTTC,CASSDGTSGGSGANVLTF
TRBD1,TRBV30,TRBJ1-5,few,TGTGCCTGGAGTCGGGACAGGGATAGCAATCAGCCCCAGCATTTT,CAWSRDRDSNQPQHF
.,TRBV4-3,TRBJ2-2,few,TGCGCCAGCAGCCAAGGTGGGGCCGCGAACACCGGGGAGCTGTTTTTT,CASSQGGAANTGELFF